A selection of T cell receptor beta chains follows, all from one sample in a study of blood T cell repertoires in COVID-19. Method: immunoSEQ multiplex PCR; TCRdb's copy keeps in-frame clones and lacks some. The data hold about 280,000 clones, with around 90% observed a single time. Material: PBMCs or T cells enriched from blood (not recorded which). These receptors were obtained from a man aged 35-49 years who had been exposed to COVID-19. The CDR3 runs from the conserved cysteine through the conserved F or W. A D gene is named only where the DNA matches it firmly. Rows may omit the clone size; those that give it use once, few, many or a size class.

J gene,V gene,D gene,CDR3 length,clone size,CDR3 protein,CDR3 DNA
TRBJ1-6,TRBV4-1,.,15,.,CASSQGPLAGSPLHF,TGCGCCAGCAGCCAAGGTCCCCTGGCAGGTTCACCCCTCCACTTT
TRBJ1-1,TRBV19,.,15,.,CASSIQPNRDSEAFF,TGTGCCAGTAGTATCCAACCCAACAGGGATTCCGAAGCTTTCTTT
TRBJ1-1,TRBV29-1,.,12,once,CSSKAGNTEAFF,TGCAGTTCCAAGGCGGGGAACACTGAAGCTTTCTTT
TRBJ2-3,TRBV10-3,TRBD1,15,.,CAIQPGQGYTDTQYF,TGTGCCATCCAACCGGGACAGGGTTACACAGATACGCAGTATTTT
TRBJ2-7,TRBV2,.,13,.,CASSEVQFPEQYF,TGTGCCAGCAGTGAAGTCCAGTTTCCAGAGCAGTACTTC
TRBJ2-7,TRBV5-1,TRBD1,16,.,CASSLAKGQVPYEQYF,TGCGCCAGCAGCTTGGCCAAGGGACAGGTCCCCTACGAGCAGTACTTC
TRBJ2-7,TRBV4-1,.,14,few,CASSQEGGTYEQYF,TGCGCCAGCAGCCAAGAGGGGGGTACCTACGAGCAGTACTTC
TRBJ2-5,TRBV27,.,14,.,CASSLGAGIETQYF,TGTGCCAGCAGTTTAGGGGCAGGGATAGAGACCCAGTACTTC
TRBJ2-7,TRBV11-3,.,12,.,CASSTLGGEQYF,TGTGCCAGCAGCACTTTAGGGGGCGAGCAGTACTTC
TRBJ1-2,TRBV28,TRBD1,15,.,CASSPTRQGGYGYTF,TGTGCCAGCAGCCCCACCCGACAGGGAGGATATGGCTACACCTTC
TRBJ2-2,TRBV6-2/TRBV6-3,.,17,.,CASSYSFPPSRGGELFF,TGTGCCAGCAGTTACTCGTTCCCCCCTAGTCGGGGCGGGGAGCTGTTTTTT
TRBJ2-7,TRBV6-5,.,14,.,CATAPSWTRYEQYF,TGTGCCACCGCCCCAAGCTGGACTCGCTACGAGCAGTACTTC
TRBJ1-2,TRBV28,TRBD1,14,.,CASSPGTANYGYTF,TGTGCCAGCAGTCCCGGGACAGCCAACTATGGCTACACCTTC
TRBJ2-7,TRBV9,.,13,.,CASSGGTSYEQYF,TGTGCCAGCAGCGGAGGCACCTCCTACGAGCAGTACTTC
TRBJ2-1,TRBV10-3,.,12,.,CACRTASNEQFF,TGTGCCTGTAGGACAGCGTCCAATGAGCAGTTCTTC
TRBJ2-7,TRBV5-6,TRBD1,15,once,CASTPIRGGKHEQYF,TGTGCCAGCACTCCCATAAGAGGGGGCAAGCACGAGCAGTACTTC
TRBJ2-7,TRBV7-9,TRBD1,15,.,CASSLGQGVSYEQYF,TGTGCCAGCAGCTTAGGACAGGGGGTCTCCTACGAGCAGTACTTC
TRBJ1-4,TRBV27,TRBD1,14,.,CASSLDRWNEKLFF,TGTGCCAGCAGTTTGGACAGGTGGAATGAAAAACTGTTTTTT
TRBJ1-5,TRBV10-2,.,16,.,CASSESRRGSNQPQHF,TGCGCCAGCAGTGAGTCGCGCAGAGGTAGCAATCAGCCCCAGCATTTT
TRBJ2-1,TRBV7-3,TRBD2,15,.,CASSLSRGRVGEQFF,TGTGCCAGCAGCTTAAGTCGAGGGAGGGTCGGTGAGCAGTTCTTC
TRBJ1-2,TRBV5-4,TRBD1,13,.,CASSLYRGFGYTF,TGTGCCAGCAGCTTGTACAGGGGATTCGGCTACACCTTC
TRBJ2-1,TRBV7-2,TRBD2,14,.,CASSLGLAGGEQFF,TGTGCCAGCAGCTTGGGACTAGCGGGAGGGGAGCAGTTCTTC
TRBJ2-1,TRBV28,TRBD2,15,.,CASRNQGLAGNEQFF,TGTGCCAGCAGAAATCAGGGACTAGCGGGGAATGAGCAGTTCTTC
TRBJ1-2,TRBV6-5,TRBD1,12,few,CASLTGYYGYTF,TGTGCCAGCCTGACAGGGTACTACGGCTACACCTTC
TRBJ2-6,TRBV10-2,.,15,.,CASSLRGTGANVLTF,TGCGCCAGCAGTCTTAGGGGAACTGGGGCCAACGTCCTGACTTTC
TRBJ1-2,TRBV5-1,.,12,.,CASSLGEYGYTF,TGCGCCAGCAGCTTAGGGGAATATGGCTACACCTTC
TRBJ2-2,TRBV5-1,TRBD1,15,.,CASSWTGGRGGELFF,TGCGCCAGCAGCTGGACAGGGGGTCGTGGCGGGGAGCTGTTTTTT
TRBJ2-3,TRBV11-2,.,17,.,CASSLSLESVFTDTQYF,TGTGCCAGCAGCTTATCTCTCGAGAGTGTTTTCACAGATACGCAGTATTTT
TRBJ1-2,TRBV19,TRBD1,15,.,CASSIGEGAHYGYTF,TGTGCCAGTAGTATTGGAGAGGGGGCTCACTATGGCTACACCTTC
TRBJ2-7,TRBV30,.,12,.,CAWSVGGSEQYF,TGTGCCTGGAGTGTAGGCGGATCCGAGCAGTACTTC
TRBJ1-2,TRBV10-3,TRBD1,12,.,CATTGVANGYTF,TGTGCCACCACAGGGGTGGCTAATGGCTACACCTTC
TRBJ2-7,TRBV7-8,.,15,.,CASSLDWPSSYEQYF,TGTGCCAGCAGCTTAGACTGGCCTAGCTCCTACGAGCAGTACTTC
TRBJ1-2,TRBV27,.,14,.,CASSLGGRGYGYTF,TGTGCCAGCAGTTTGGGGGGGCGCGGATATGGCTACACCTTC
TRBJ2-7,TRBV3-1/TRBV3-2,TRBD1,14,.,CASSPSGTGDMQYF,TGTGCCAGCAGCCCCTCTGGGACAGGGGATATGCAGTACTTC
TRBJ1-2,TRBV30,.,12,.,CAWSPTGSGYTF,TGTGCCTGGAGTCCGACGGGGTCTGGCTACACCTTC
TRBJ2-2,TRBV24-1,TRBD2,16,.,CATSDYGSGRAGELFF,TGTGCCACCAGTGATTACGGTAGCGGGAGAGCCGGGGAGCTGTTTTTT
TRBJ2-1,TRBV4-3,.,16,.,CASSQDHPVRYNEQFF,TGCGCCAGCAGCCAAGATCACCCCGTCAGATACAATGAGCAGTTCTTC
TRBJ2-2,TRBV7-3,TRBD1,21,.,CASSQIGGRWTGGRITGELFF,TGTGCCAGCAGTCAAATAGGCGGCCGCTGGACAGGGGGCAGGATCACCGGGGAGCTGTTTTTT
TRBJ1-5,TRBV30,.,13,.,CAWSAQGNQPQHF,TGTGCCTGGAGTGCACAGGGAAATCAGCCCCAGCATTTT
TRBJ1-1,TRBV28,TRBD1,13,.,CASRPQGYTEAFF,TGTGCCAGCAGGCCACAGGGGTACACTGAAGCTTTCTTT
TRBJ2-3,TRBV28,TRBD2,18,.,CASTLGTSGLPKGDTQYF,TGTGCCAGCACTCTTGGTACTAGCGGGCTCCCCAAGGGTGATACGCAGTATTTT
TRBJ1-5,TRBV11-2,.,14,.,CASSREYSNQPQHF,TGTGCCAGCAGCCGAGAATATAGCAATCAGCCCCAGCATTTT
TRBJ2-2,TRBV7-7,TRBD2,15,once,CASSWTSDSSGELFF,TGTGCCAGCAGCTGGACTAGCGACAGTAGTGGGGAGCTGTTTTTT
TRBJ1-1,TRBV12-5,.,13,.,CASGPGGNTEAFF,TGTGCTAGTGGGCCGGGGGGGAACACTGAAGCTTTCTTT
TRBJ2-3,TRBV10-3,TRBD2,20,.,CAIRPSEGRFQREGEDTQYF,TGTGCCATCAGACCCTCCGAGGGCCGATTCCAGCGGGAGGGCGAGGATACGCAGTATTTT
TRBJ2-5,TRBV28,.,14,.,CASSFGGNQETQYF,TGTGCCAGCAGTTTTGGAGGGAACCAAGAGACCCAGTACTTC
TRBJ2-1,TRBV4-1,TRBD2,18,.,CASSGPRSGREGIHEQFF,TGCGCCAGCAGCGGCCCCCGTAGCGGGAGGGAAGGTATTCATGAGCAGTTCTTC
TRBJ2-3,TRBV4-1,TRBD1,14,.,CASSQDYRGDTQYF,TGCGCCAGCAGCCAAGATTACAGGGGAGATACGCAGTATTTT